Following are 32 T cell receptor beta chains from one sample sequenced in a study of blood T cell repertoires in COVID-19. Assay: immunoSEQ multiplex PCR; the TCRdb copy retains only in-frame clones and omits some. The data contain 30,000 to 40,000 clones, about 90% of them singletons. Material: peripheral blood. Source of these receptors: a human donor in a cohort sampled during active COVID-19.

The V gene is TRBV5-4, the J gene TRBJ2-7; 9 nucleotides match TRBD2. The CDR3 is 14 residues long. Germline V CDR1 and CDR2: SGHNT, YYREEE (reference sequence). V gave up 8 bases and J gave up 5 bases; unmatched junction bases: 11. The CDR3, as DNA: TGTGCCAGAGGGGTAGCGGGAGTCGGGAACGAGCAGTACTTC. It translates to CARGVAGVGNEQYF. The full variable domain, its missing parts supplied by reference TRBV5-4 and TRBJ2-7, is ETGVTQSPTHLIKTRGQQVTLRCSSQSGHNTVSWYQQALGQGPQFIFQYYREEENGRGNFPPRFSGLQFPNYSSELNVNALELDDSALYLCARGVAGVGNEQYFGPGTRLTVT.

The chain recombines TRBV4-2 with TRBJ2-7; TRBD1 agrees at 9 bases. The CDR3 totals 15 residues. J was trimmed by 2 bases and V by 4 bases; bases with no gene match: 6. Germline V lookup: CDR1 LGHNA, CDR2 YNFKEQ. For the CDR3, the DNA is TGTGCCAGCAGCCGAATGGGGACAGGGACCTACGAGCAGTACTTC. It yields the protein CASSRMGTGTYEQYF.

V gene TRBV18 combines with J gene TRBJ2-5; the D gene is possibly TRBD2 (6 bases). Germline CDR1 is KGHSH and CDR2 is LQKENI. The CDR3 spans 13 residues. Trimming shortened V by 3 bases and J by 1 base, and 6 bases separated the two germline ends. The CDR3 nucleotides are TGTGCCAGCTCACCGGGACTCCAAGAGACCCAGTACTTC. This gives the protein CASSPGLQETQYF. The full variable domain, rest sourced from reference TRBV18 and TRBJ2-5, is NAGVMQNPRHLVRRRGQEARLRCSPMKGHSHVYWYRQLPEEGLKFMVYLQKENIIDESGMPKERFSAEFPKEGPSILRIQQVVRGDSAAYFCASSPGLQETQYFGPGTRLLVL.

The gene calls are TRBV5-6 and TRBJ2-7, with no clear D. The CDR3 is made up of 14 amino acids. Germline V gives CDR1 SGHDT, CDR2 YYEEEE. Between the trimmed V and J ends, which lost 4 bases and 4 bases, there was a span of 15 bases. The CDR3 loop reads CASSRRVGFYEQYF. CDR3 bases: TGTGCCAGCAGCAGACGGGTAGGTTTTTACGAGCAGTACTTC. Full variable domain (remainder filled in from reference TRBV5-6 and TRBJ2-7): DAGVTQSPTHLIKTRGQQVTLRCSPKSGHDTVSWYQQALGQGPQFIFQYYEEEERQRGNFPDRFSGHQFPNYSSELNVNALLLGDSALYLCASSRRVGFYEQYFGPGTRLTVT.

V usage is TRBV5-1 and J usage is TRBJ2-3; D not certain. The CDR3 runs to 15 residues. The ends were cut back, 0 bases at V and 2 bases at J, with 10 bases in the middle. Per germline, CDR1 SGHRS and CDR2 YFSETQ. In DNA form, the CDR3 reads TGCGCCAGCAGCTTGGTTCTACACTACACAGATACGCAGTATTTT. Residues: CASSLVLHYTDTQYF. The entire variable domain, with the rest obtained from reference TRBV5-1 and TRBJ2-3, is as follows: KAGVTQTPRYLIKTRGQQVTLSCSPISGHRSVSWYQQTPGQGLQFLFEYFSETQRNKGNFPGRFSGRQFSNSRSEMNVSTLELGDSALYLCASSLVLHYTDTQYFGPGTRLTVL.

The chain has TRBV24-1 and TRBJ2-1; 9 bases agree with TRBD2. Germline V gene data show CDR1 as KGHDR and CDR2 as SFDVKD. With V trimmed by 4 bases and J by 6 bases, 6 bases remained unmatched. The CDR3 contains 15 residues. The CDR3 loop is CATSESGTSFNEQFF. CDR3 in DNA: TGTGCCACCAGTGAAAGCGGGACTAGCTTCAATGAGCAGTTCTTC.

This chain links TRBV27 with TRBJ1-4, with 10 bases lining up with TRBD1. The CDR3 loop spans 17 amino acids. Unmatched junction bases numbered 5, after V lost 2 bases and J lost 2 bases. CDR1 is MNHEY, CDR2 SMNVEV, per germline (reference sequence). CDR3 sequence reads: CASSLLGQGRTNEKLFF. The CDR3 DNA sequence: TGTGCCAGCAGTTTACTGGGACAGGGGCGGACTAATGAAAAACTGTTTTTT.

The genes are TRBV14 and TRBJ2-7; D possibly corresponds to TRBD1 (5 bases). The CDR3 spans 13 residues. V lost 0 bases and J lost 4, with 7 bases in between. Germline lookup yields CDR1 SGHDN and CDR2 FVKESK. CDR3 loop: CASSQDPGYEQYF. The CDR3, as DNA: TGTGCCAGCAGCCAAGATCCAGGGTACGAGCAGTACTTC.

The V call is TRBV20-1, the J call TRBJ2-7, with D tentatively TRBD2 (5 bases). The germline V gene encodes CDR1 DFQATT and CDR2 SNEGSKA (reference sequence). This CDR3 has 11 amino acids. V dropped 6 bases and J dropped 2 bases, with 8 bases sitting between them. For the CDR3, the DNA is TGCAGTGCCCGCGGGCCCTACGAGCAGTACTTC. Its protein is CSARGPYEQYF.

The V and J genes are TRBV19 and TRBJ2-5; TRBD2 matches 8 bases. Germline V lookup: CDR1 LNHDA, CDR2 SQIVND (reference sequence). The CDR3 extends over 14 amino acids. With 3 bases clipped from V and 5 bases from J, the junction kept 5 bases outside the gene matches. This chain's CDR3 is CASSITGGTETQYF. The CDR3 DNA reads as TGTGCCAGTAGTATCACGGGGGGGACGGAGACCCAGTACTTC.

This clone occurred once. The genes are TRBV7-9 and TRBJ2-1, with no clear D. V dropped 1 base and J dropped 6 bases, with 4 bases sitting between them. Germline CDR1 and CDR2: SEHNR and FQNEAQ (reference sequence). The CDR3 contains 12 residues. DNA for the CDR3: TGTGCCAGCAGCTTAGACAGCAATGAGCAGTTCTTC. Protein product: CASSLDSNEQFF.

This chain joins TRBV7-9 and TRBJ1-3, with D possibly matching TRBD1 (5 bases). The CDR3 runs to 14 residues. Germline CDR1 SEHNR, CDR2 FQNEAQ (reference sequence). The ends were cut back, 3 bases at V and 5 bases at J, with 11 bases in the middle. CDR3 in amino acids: CASSFRAGRNTIYF. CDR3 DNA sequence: TGTGCCAGCAGCTTCCGAGCAGGGAGAAACACCATATATTTT.

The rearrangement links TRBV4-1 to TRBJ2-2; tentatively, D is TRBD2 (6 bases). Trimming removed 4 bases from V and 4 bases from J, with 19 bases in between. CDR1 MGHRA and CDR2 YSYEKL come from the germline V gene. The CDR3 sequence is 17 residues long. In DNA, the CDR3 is TGCGCCAGCAGCCCGAATTTGGCGGGGACGAGCACCGGGGAGCTGTTTTTT. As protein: CASSPNLAGTSTGELFF.

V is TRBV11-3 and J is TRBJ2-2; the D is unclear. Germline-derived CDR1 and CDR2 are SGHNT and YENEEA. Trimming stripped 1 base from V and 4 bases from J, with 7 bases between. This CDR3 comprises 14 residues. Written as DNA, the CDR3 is TGTGCCAGCAGCTTAGTGGGCAGCACCGGGGAGCTGTTTTTT. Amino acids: CASSLVGSTGELFF.

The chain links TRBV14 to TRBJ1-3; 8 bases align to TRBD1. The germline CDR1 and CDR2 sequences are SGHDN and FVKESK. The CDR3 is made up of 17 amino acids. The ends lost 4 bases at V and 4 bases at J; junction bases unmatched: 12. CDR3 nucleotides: TGTGCCAGCAGCCCACTCGGGACAGGTCCCCGCGGAAACACCATATATTTT. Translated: CASSPLGTGPRGNTIYF.

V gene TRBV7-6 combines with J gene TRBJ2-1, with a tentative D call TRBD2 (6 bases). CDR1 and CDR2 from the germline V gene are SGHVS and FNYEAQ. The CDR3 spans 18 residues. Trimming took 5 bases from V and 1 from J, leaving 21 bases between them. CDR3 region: CASSLFPLTGTSYNEQFF. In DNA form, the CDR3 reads TGTGCCAGCAGCCTGTTCCCGCTAACCGGGACTTCCTACAATGAGCAGTTCTTC. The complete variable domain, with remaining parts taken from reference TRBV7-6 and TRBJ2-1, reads GAGVSQSPRYKVTKRGQDVALRCDPISGHVSLYWYRQALGQGPEFLTYFNYEAQQDKSGLPNDRFSAERPEGSISTLTIQRTEQRDSAMYRCASSLFPLTGTSYNEQFFGPGTRLTVL.

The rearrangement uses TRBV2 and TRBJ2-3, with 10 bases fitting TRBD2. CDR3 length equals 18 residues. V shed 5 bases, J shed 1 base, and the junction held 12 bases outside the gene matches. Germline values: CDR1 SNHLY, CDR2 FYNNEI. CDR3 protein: CASSSTSSGSGGTDTQYF. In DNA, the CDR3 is TGTGCCAGCAGTTCGACGTCTAGCGGGAGCGGGGGCACAGATACGCAGTATTTT.

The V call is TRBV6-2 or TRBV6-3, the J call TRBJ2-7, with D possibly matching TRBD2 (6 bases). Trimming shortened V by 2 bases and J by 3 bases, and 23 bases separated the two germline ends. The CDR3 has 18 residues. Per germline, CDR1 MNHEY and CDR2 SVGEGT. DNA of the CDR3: TGTGCCAGCAGTTACCGCGACTCGAGGAGGGAGATATTCTACGAGCAGTACTTC. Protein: CASSYRDSRREIFYEQYF.

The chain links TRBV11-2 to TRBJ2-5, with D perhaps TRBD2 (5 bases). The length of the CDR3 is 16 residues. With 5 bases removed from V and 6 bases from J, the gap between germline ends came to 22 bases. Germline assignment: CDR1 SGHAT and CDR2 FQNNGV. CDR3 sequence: CASSPLLRTLGKTQYF. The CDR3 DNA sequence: TGTGCCAGCAGCCCCCTCTTAAGGACCCTCGGGAAGACCCAGTACTTC. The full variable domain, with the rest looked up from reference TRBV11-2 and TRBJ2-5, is EAGVAQSPRYKIIEKRQSVAFWCNPISGHATLYWYQQILGQGPKLLIQFQNNGVVDDSQLPKDRFSAERLKGVDSTLKIQPAKLEDSAVYLCASSPLLRTLGKTQYFGPGTRLLVL.

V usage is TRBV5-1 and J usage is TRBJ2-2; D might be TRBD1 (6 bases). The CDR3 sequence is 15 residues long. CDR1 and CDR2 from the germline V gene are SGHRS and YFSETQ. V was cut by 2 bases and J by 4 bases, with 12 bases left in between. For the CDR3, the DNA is TGCGCCAGCAGCTTCCTAGGACAGACCACCGGGGAGCTGTTTTTT. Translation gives CASSFLGQTTGELFF.

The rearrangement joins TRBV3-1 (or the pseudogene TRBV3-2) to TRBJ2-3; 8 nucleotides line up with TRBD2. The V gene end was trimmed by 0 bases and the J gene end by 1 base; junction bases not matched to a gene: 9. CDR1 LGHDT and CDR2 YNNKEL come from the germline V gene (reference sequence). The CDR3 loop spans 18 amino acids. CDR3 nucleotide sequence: TGTGCCAGCAGCCAAGAGAGGGTAGCGGGATTTGGCACAGATACGCAGTATTTT. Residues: CASSQERVAGFGTDTQYF.

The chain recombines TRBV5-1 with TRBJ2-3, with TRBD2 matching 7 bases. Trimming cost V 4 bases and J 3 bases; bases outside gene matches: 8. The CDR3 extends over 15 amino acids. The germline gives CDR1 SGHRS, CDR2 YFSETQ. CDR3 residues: CASSTRLALTDTQYF. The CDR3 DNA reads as TGCGCCAGCAGCACCAGACTAGCCCTAACAGATACGCAGTATTTT.

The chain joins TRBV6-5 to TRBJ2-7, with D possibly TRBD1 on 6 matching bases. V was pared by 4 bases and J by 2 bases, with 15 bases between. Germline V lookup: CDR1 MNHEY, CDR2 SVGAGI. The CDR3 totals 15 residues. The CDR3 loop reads CASSSPGHPPYEQYF. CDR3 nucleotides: TGTGCCAGCAGTTCTCCGGGACATCCCCCCTACGAGCAGTACTTC.

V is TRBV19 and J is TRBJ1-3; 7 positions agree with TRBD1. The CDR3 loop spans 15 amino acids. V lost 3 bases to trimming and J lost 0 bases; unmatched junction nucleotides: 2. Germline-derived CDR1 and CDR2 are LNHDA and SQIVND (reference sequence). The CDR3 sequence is CASSMGDSSGNTIYF. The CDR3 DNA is TGTGCCAGTAGTATGGGGGACAGCTCTGGAAACACCATATATTTT.

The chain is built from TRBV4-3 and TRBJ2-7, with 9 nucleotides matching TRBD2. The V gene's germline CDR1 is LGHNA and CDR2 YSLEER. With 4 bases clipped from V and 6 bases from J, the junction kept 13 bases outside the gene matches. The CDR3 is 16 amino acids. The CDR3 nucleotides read TGCGCCAGCAGCCGATCCGAGAGGACTAGCGTCTCCGAGCAGTACTTC. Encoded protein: CASSRSERTSVSEQYF.

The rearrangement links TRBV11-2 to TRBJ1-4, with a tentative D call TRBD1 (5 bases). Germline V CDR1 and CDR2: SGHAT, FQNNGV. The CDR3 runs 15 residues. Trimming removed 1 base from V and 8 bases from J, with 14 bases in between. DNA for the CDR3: TGTGCCAGCAGCTTAGTAGCAGGGATTGTCGAAAAACTGTTTTTT. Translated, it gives CASSLVAGIVEKLFF. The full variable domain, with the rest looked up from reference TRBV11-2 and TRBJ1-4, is EAGVAQSPRYKIIEKRQSVAFWCNPISGHATLYWYQQILGQGPKLLIQFQNNGVVDDSQLPKDRFSAERLKGVDSTLKIQPAKLEDSAVYLCASSLVAGIVEKLFFGSGTQLSVL.

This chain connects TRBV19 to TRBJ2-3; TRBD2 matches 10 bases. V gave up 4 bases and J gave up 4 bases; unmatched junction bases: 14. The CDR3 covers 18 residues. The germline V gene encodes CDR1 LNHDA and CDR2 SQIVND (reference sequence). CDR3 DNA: TGTGCCAGTAGTAGAGGCAGCGGGAGGGCCGGACGCGCAGATACGCAGTATTTT. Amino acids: CASSRGSGRAGRADTQYF.

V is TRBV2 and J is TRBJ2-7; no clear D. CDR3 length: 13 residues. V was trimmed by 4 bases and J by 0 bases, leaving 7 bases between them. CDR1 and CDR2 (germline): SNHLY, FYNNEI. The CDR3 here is CASSGRSSYEQYF. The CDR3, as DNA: TGTGCCAGCAGTGGCAGGTCCTCCTACGAGCAGTACTTC.

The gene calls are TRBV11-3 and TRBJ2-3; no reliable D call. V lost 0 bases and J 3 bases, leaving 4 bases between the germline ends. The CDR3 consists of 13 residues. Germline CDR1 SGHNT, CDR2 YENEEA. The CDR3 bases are TGTGCCAGCAGCTTAGACGTGACAGATACGCAGTATTTT. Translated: CASSLDVTDTQYF.

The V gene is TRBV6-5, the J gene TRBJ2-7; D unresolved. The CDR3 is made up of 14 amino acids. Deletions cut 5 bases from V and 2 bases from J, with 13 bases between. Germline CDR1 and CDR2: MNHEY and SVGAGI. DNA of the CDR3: TGTGCCAGCAGTCCTGCCGCAGATACCTACGAGCAGTACTTC. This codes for CASSPAADTYEQYF.

The CDR3 sequence is CASSLALEGRQPQHF. CDR3 in DNA: TGTGCCAGCAGCTTGGCCTTGGAGGGTCGGCAGCCCCAGCATTTT. The V and J genes are TRBV5-6 and TRBJ1-5; D uncertain. CDR3 length: 15 residues. Germline V gene sequence: CDR1 SGHDT, CDR2 YYEEEE. Trimming stripped 0 bases from V and 7 bases from J, with 14 bases between.

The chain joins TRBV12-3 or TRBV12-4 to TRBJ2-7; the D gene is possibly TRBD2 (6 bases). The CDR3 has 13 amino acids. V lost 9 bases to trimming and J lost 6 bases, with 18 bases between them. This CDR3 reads CASRDSSHSEQYF. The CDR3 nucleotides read TGTGCCAGTCGGGACTCAAGCCATTCCGAGCAGTACTTC.